Presented here are 28 T cell receptor beta chains from one specimen sequenced in a study of neurological immune-mediated disorders. A single record per CDR3 protein comes from TCRdb applying MiXCR to the 5' RACE reads. The data show under 100,000 distinct CDR3 sequences, about 13% seen once. Time point noted: longitudinal time-point 2. Sequenced sample: PBMCs. The receptors stem from a female donor with HTLV-1-associated myelopathy (HAM/TSP).

This clonotype was seen ten or more times. The J gene is TRBJ1-1, the V gene TRBV6-1, with D unclear. V lost 1 base, J lost 5 bases, and 8 bases lay in between. The CDR3 contains 13 residues. Germline CDR1 MNHNS, CDR2 SASEGT. CDR3 region: CASSEGPETEAFF. CDR3 nucleotide sequence: TGTGCCAGCAGTGAAGGTCCGGAGACTGAAGCTTTCTTT.

The V call is TRBV20-1, the J call TRBJ1-5, with TRBD1 identical over 8 bases. V dropped 6 bases and J dropped 6; count of bases not matched to a gene: 7. The CDR3 extends over 13 amino acids. Per the germline V gene, CDR1 is DFQATT and CDR2 is SNEGSKA (reference sequence). For the CDR3, the DNA is TGCAGTGCAGTGGACAGGGTAGGTCAGCCCCAGCATTTT. Translated, it gives CSAVDRVGQPQHF.

This clonotype was seen repeatedly, ten times or more. The chain carries TRBV5-6 and TRBJ2-5, with 7 bases aligning to TRBD2. Germline V lookup: CDR1 SGHDT, CDR2 YYEEEE. Unmatched junction bases numbered 6, after V lost 0 bases and J lost 4 bases. The CDR3 contains 15 residues. CDR3 protein: CASSLVLREPETQYF. The CDR3 DNA reads TGTGCCAGCAGCTTGGTGCTGCGGGAGCCAGAGACCCAGTACTTC.

Of note for this clonotype: A much larger clone lies one base from this, so it may be a read error. The genes are TRBV20-1 and TRBJ1-5; maybe TRBD1 (5 bases). There are 14 residues in the CDR3. The V and J ends lost 7 bases and 5 bases respectively, with 18 bases between them. The germline CDR1 and CDR2 sequences are DFQATT and SNEGSKA (reference sequence). The CDR3 loop is CSVLLGAFYQPQHF. CDR3 coding DNA: TGCAGTGTCCTGCTTGGGGCTTTCTATCAGCCCCAGCATTTT.

This clonotype was recorded many times. The rearrangement joins TRBV28 to TRBJ2-3, with D perhaps TRBD1 or TRBD2 (6 bases each). Germline V gives CDR1 MDHEN, CDR2 SYDVKM. The CDR3 loop spans 14 amino acids. V gave up 3 bases and J gave up 3 bases, with 10 bases separating them. As DNA, the CDR3 is TGTGCCAGCAGTTTTGGGGGGCCGACAGATACGCAGTATTTT. It yields the protein CASSFGGPTDTQYF. Drawing the rest from reference TRBV28 and TRBJ2-3, the complete variable domain is DVKVTQSSRYLVKRTGEKVFLECVQDMDHENMFWYRQDPGLGLRLIYFSYDVKMKEKGDIPEGYSVSREKKERFSLILESASTNQTSMYLCASSFGGPTDTQYFGPGTRLTVL.

Many counts were recorded for this clonotype. V usage is TRBV11-2 and J usage is TRBJ2-3, with 9 bases aligning to TRBD2. This CDR3 comprises 15 residues. Per germline, CDR1 SGHAT and CDR2 FQNNGV. The ends lost 5 bases at V and 1 base at J; junction bases unmatched: 4. Here the CDR3 DNA reads TGTGCCAGCAGCGGGAGGACTAGCGGCACAGATACGCAGTATTTT. Encoded protein: CASSGRTSGTDTQYF.

This clonotype was counted ten times or more. The CDR3 coding sequence is TGCGCCAGCAGCCAAGATCCCTTGAGTGGTGATACGCAGTATTTT. The encoded protein is CASSQDPLSGDTQYF. The chain carries TRBV4-1 and TRBJ2-3; the D is unclear. Trimming pared 0 bases from V and 6 bases from J, leaving 13 bases between. The CDR3 has 15 amino acids. Germline values: CDR1 MGHRA, CDR2 YSYEKL.

There are many counts of this clonotype. The chain combines TRBV29-1 with TRBJ2-3; D may be TRBD2 (5 bases). Trimming removed 6 bases from V and 2 bases from J, with 21 bases in between. The CDR3 runs 16 residues. The germline V gene encodes CDR1 SQVTM and CDR2 ANQGSEA. The CDR3 loop reads CSVLLMGRTFTDTQYF. In nucleotides, the CDR3 is TGCAGCGTCCTTCTTATGGGAAGGACTTTCACAGATACGCAGTATTTT.

This clonotype was counted ten times or more. The CDR3, as DNA: TGTGCCAGCAGCTCGAGGGGATACTCCTACGAGCAGTACTTC. It encodes CASSSRGYSYEQYF. The chain employs TRBV7-2 and TRBJ2-7, with D possibly being TRBD1 or TRBD2 (5 bases each). V shed 4 bases and J shed 0 bases, with 10 bases lying between them. The CDR3 contains 14 residues. Germline CDR1 is SGHTA and CDR2 is FQGNSA.

In its sample, this clonotype was seen a few times. This rearrangement joins TRBV11-2 to TRBJ1-4; 8 bases match TRBD1. Germline CDR1 reads SGHAT; CDR2 reads FQNNGV. This CDR3 has 15 residues. Trimming at V came to 5 bases and at J to 8 bases, leaving 10 bases not matched to a gene. CDR3 DNA: TGTGCCAGCAGCGGCTCCAGGGGGCGAGGGGAAAAACTGTTTTTT. Amino acids: CASSGSRGRGEKLFF.

This clonotype appeared many times. The chain recombines TRBV20-1 with TRBJ2-7; TRBD2 might be the D (6 bases). Germline V gene lookup returns CDR1 DFQATT and CDR2 SNEGSKA (reference sequence). Trimming left V 7 bases short and J 4 bases short, with 14 bases between. This CDR3 is 12 amino acids long. CDR3 amino acids: CSVKEGTYEQYF. CDR3 nucleotide sequence: TGCAGTGTAAAGGAGGGCACTTACGAGCAGTACTTC.

There are many counts of this clonotype. The V call is TRBV3-1, the J call TRBJ1-1; perhaps TRBD1 as D (6 bases). V lost 6 bases to trimming and J lost 4 bases, with 15 bases between them. The germline V gene encodes CDR1 LGHDT and CDR2 YNNKEL (reference sequence). This CDR3 comprises 14 residues. The CDR3 nucleotides read TGTGCCAGCAGTACAAGGGGGGCTCGCACTGAAGCTTTCTTT. Amino acid sequence: CASSTRGARTEAFF.

The sample holds many counts of this clonotype. The CDR3 sequence: CASSSAQGGTDTQYF. CDR3 nucleotide sequence: TGCGCCAGCAGCTCGGCACAGGGAGGGACAGATACGCAGTATTTT. The chain joins TRBV5-1 to TRBJ2-3; maybe TRBD2 (7 bases). Germline lookup yields CDR1 SGHRS and CDR2 YFSETQ. The CDR3 consists of 15 residues. Between the trimmed V and J ends, which lost 3 bases and 3 bases, there was a span of 14 bases.

Worth noting for this clonotype: An end of the junction differs from the germline gene, which may be a read error. The chain combines TRBV2 with TRBJ2-4, with TRBD1 identical over 8 bases. Germline V gives CDR1 SNHLY, CDR2 FYNNEI. This CDR3 is built from 15 residues. The CDR3 coding sequence is TGTGTCAGCGGACCGACAGGGGCGATCAAAAACATTCAGTACTTC. Its protein is CVSGPTGAIKNIQYF.

The chain employs TRBV7-9 and TRBJ2-2, with D hard to call. V was trimmed by 4 bases and J by 5 bases, leaving 11 bases between them. CDR1 and CDR2 from the germline V gene are SEHNR and FQNEAQ (reference sequence). CDR3 length: 14 residues. In nucleotides, the CDR3 is TGTGCCAGCAGCTCCATTCCTCAGACCGGGGAGCTGTTTTTT. Amino acids: CASSSIPQTGELFF.

The CDR3 coding sequence is TGTGCCAGCAGCGCGTCCTTGGCGGTAAGGTACAATGAGCAGTTCTTC. Translation: CASSASLAVRYNEQFF. The chain uses TRBV5-5 and TRBJ2-1; D uncertain. The CDR3 spans 16 residues. Germline CDR1 reads SGHKS; CDR2 reads YYEKEE (reference sequence). Trimming left V 4 bases short and J 4 bases short, with 18 bases between.

In the case of this clonotype: A read error may explain this, as a much larger clone is one base away. V usage is TRBV20-1 and J usage is TRBJ2-7, with D possibly matching TRBD1 (6 bases). V was pared by 6 bases and J by 2 bases, with 17 bases between. There are 14 residues in the CDR3. The germline V gene has CDR1 DFQATT and CDR2 SNEGSKA (reference sequence). In DNA form, the CDR3 reads TGCAGTGCATACGACAGGATAGGGCCCTACGAGCAGTACTTC. It encodes CSAYDRIGPYEQYF.

There are a few counts of this clonotype. Being one base from a much bigger clone, this may be a read error. The chain combines TRBV12-3 or TRBV12-4 with TRBJ2-7; TRBD1 agrees at 8 bases. The CDR3 runs to 13 residues. J was trimmed by 6 bases and V by 7 bases; bases with no gene match: 8. CDR3: CASTPTGGGEQYF. CDR3 DNA: TGTGCCAGCACCCCAACAGGGGGTGGCGAGCAGTACTTC.

This clonotype was detected many times. This chain links TRBV20-1 with TRBJ1-5; no clear D gene. The CDR3 loop spans 15 amino acids. Germline V gene data show CDR1 as DFQATT and CDR2 as SNEGSKA (reference sequence). V lost 3 bases, J lost 2 bases, and 14 bases lay in between. The CDR3 bases are TGCAGTGCTAGGGTCAATTTTCCAGGCAATCAGCCCCAGCATTTT. This gives the protein CSARVNFPGNQPQHF.

This clonotype has at least ten counts. The chain uses TRBV5-1 and TRBJ2-7, with 8 bases identical to TRBD1. Germline trimming cut 4 bases from V and 1 base from J; bases unmatched to any gene: 7. CDR3 length equals 15 residues. Germline V gene data show CDR1 as SGHRS and CDR2 as YFSETQ. The CDR3 nucleotides read TGCGCCAGCAGCATGACAGGGGCGAGTTCCTACGAGCAGTACTTC. As protein: CASSMTGASSYEQYF.

The sample holds many counts of this clonotype. This chain joins TRBV5-1 and TRBJ1-1, with a weak D call TRBD1 (5 bases). Germline CDR1 SGHRS, CDR2 YFSETQ. This CDR3 region has 16 residues. V shed 0 bases and J shed 1 base, with 13 bases lying between them. DNA of the CDR3: TGCGCCAGCAGCTTGGTGGCAGGGAGACAGAACACTGAAGCTTTCTTT. The encoded protein is CASSLVAGRQNTEAFF.

Ten or more counts support this clonotype. The V gene is TRBV20-1, the J gene TRBJ2-1, with 12 nucleotides matching TRBD2. V was pared by 1 base and J by 5 bases, with 3 bases of the junction left unmatched. Per the germline V gene, CDR1 is DFQATT and CDR2 is SNEGSKA (reference sequence). The CDR3 runs to 15 residues. DNA of the CDR3: TGCAGTGCTAGAGTACTAGCGGGGGGTCACAATGAGCAGTTCTTC. Translation gives CSARVLAGGHNEQFF.

This clonotype was counted ten times or more. This chain joins TRBV12-3 or TRBV12-4 and TRBJ2-2; 9 nucleotides agree with TRBD1. CDR3 length equals 15 residues. J was trimmed by 5 bases and V by 4 bases; bases with no gene match: 5. The DNA for the CDR3 is TGTGCCAGCAGTTCGACAGGGGGGGATACCGGGGAGCTGTTTTTT. Translated: CASSSTGGDTGELFF.

This clonotype was seen repeatedly, ten times or more. The chain is built from TRBV20-1 and TRBJ1-2, with D unclear. The V end lost 5 bases, the J end lost 3 bases, and 7 bases lay between the germline ends. This CDR3 is built from 11 residues. CDR1 is DFQATT, CDR2 SNEGSKA, per germline (reference sequence). The CDR3, as DNA: TGCAGTGCTGGCGTCGACTATGGCTACACCTTC. Translated, it gives CSAGVDYGYTF.

The chain carries TRBV5-1 and TRBJ2-5; D is possibly TRBD1 or TRBD2 (6 bases each). Germline V lookup: CDR1 SGHRS, CDR2 YFSETQ. CDR3 size: 14 residues. Trimming stripped 4 bases from V and 7 bases from J, with 17 bases between. CDR3 protein: CASSPGGGEGTQYF. In DNA, the CDR3 is TGCGCCAGCAGCCCCGGAGGGGGAGAAGGGACCCAGTACTTC.

This clonotype was seen ten or more times. The rearrangement links TRBV20-1 to TRBJ2-7; TRBD1 matches at 8 bases. Germline V gene data show CDR1 as DFQATT and CDR2 as SNEGSKA (reference sequence). The CDR3 runs to 12 residues. V trimming: 2 bases; J trimming: 5 bases; junction bases outside the gene matches: 2. This chain's CDR3 is CSARRQGHEQYF. The CDR3 DNA reads as TGCAGTGCTAGACGACAGGGGCACGAGCAGTACTTC.

This clonotype was recorded at least ten times. The chain has TRBV9 and TRBJ1-1; 9 nucleotides agree with TRBD1. This CDR3 has 15 amino acids. Germline CDR1 reads SGDLS; CDR2 reads YYNGEE. Losses at the gene ends were 4 bases for V and 4 bases for J; bases not matched to a gene: 8. The CDR3 DNA is TGTGCCAGCAGCACCGGACAGGGGTATTTCACTGAAGCTTTCTTT. The encoded protein is CASSTGQGYFTEAFF.

Ten or more counts support this clonotype. The chain has TRBV5-5 and TRBJ1-3, with TRBD1 as a possible D gene (5 bases). Germline CDR1 reads SGHKS; CDR2 reads YYEKEE (reference sequence). Between the trimmed V and J ends, which lost 0 bases and 0 bases, there was a span of 7 bases. The CDR3 has 15 residues. CDR3 in amino acids: CASSLEGTSGNTIYF. In DNA form, the CDR3 reads TGTGCCAGCAGCTTGGAAGGGACCTCTGGAAACACCATATATTTT.